This note documents a single T cell receptor (beta chain) sequence. The CDR3 runs 15 residues. The junction had 3 bases not matched to a gene; V was cut back by 5 bases and J by 0 bases. CDR1 and CDR2 (germline): SGHTA, FQGNSA. Method: immunoSEQ multiplex PCR; TCRdb's copy keeps in-frame clones and lacks some. The profile covers 75,000 to 95,000 clones, with 93% appearing a single time and approximately 2.5% taken by the ten largest. These data come from a study of T cell changes during pregnancy in multiple sclerosis. The V gene is TRBV7-2, the J gene TRBJ2-1; 8 bases line up with TRBD2. The sequences come from peripheral blood, collected in the second trimester of pregnancy. The sequence was obtained from a female donor with multiple sclerosis, enrolled in a pregnancy study. The CDR3 here is CASSLSGGSYNEQFF. The DNA for the CDR3 is TGTGCCAGCAGCCTGAGCGGGGGCTCCTACAATGAGCAGTTCTTC.